This T cell receptor (beta chain) was sequenced for a study of blood T cell repertoires in COVID-19 (dated by TCRdb to the early 2020s). Concerning the study at large: The collaborator samples originated in the United States, Italy and Spain and spanned the acute and convalescent phases of COVID-19. The material from the prospective study consisted of cDNA or gDNA derived from T cells, B-cell-depleted T cells, or PBMCs. Subjects who had been exposed to COVID-19, were actively infected with it, or had recovered from it provided the deeply sampled blood TCRbeta repertoires that made up the dataset. A freely available public database, intended as a resource for researchers studying the immune response to SARS-CoV-2, is where the repertoires were released. Samples came from the ongoing ImmuneRACE study (first 160 participants) plus 1,254 subjects from 6 global collaborators. Nearly every sample came with metadata listing a de-identified subject ID, COVID-19 status, age in years and sex. HLA class I and class II types, where available, came from metadata supplied by the sample provider rather than from assay-based typing.

Whole blood was collected in K2EDTA tubes by collaborating institutions according to the institutions' own protocols. Collaborator samples were shipped for TCRbeta analysis as frozen whole blood, isolated PBMCs, or DNA extracted from either sample type. TCRbeta CDR3 regions were amplified from genomic DNA using the immunoSEQ Assay, a bias-controlled multiplex PCR. The published analysis was carried out like this. Nucleated cell counts per sample were estimated from amplification of reference gene primers within the assay. Sequence reads were collapsed and filtered to measure the absolute abundance of every unique TCRbeta CDR3 rearrangement. For each sample, productive Simpson clonality was calculated as the square root of Simpson's diversity index across productive rearrangements. Entries here come from immuneACCESS through TCRdb and include only in-frame sequences with V and J called. Some clones fail to appear in such tables; in the studies checked, an unresolved V gene covers under half of the shortfall, and the cause of the remainder is unknown. The V and J calls and clone size were taken over from that table, and D and trimming were inferred from the DNA. The sample has 95,000 to 150,000 clones on record, approximately 90% of them singletons. The ten top clones hold approximately 4.2% of the sample.

Notes on this clone: Its recognized antigen is unknown. Base qualities are missing; no much larger clone stands one base away.

Overall study results and their limits: Clinical and demographic metadata were provided uncurated, with the amount varying by source and participant.

Trimming removed 6 bases from V and 8 bases from J, leaving 13 bases between the germline ends. Taken from the germline V gene (reference sequence), the CDR1 and CDR2 loops are MNHNY and SVGAGI. From the cysteine through the phenylalanine, the CDR3 covers 12 amino acids. Just the 36-base CDR3 DNA is kept, in frame starting at base 1. In this chain, TRBV6-6 is recombined with TRBJ1-2; the D segment could be TRBD1, given 6 matching bases. The origin of this receptor is a man between 40 and 49 years old with acute or convalescent COVID-19. The sample was peripheral blood. In nucleotides, the sequence is TGTGCCAGCAGCCCAGGGGCGGAAGGCTACACCTTC. This sequence encodes CASSPGAEGYTF.